This section outlines one T cell receptor beta chain sequence together with its context. The data stem from a study of blood T cell repertoires in COVID-19. Germline V gene data show CDR1 as SGHKS and CDR2 as YYEKEE (reference sequence). CDR3 length: 14 amino acids. V lost 0 bases and J lost 4, with 8 bases in between. Categorization into cohorts depended on clinical history that participants reported. Measured with immunoSEQ multiplex PCR; TCRdb has only the in-frame clones, and not every one. The repertoire holds 220,000 or so clones, more than 80% seen once, with less than 0.9% in the top ten. The TCR sequence derives from a man aged 45 to 65 who had been exposed to COVID-19. This chain joins TRBV5-5 and TRBJ1-3; D ambiguous. Sequenced sample: PBMCs or T cells enriched from blood (not recorded which). CDR3 protein: CASSLEPLGNTIYF. CDR3 DNA: TGTGCCAGCAGCTTGGAGCCGTTAGGAAACACCATATATTTT.